The rows below give T cell receptor beta chains drawn from one sample of a study of beta chain features in type 1 diabetes. The protocol was immunoSEQ multiplex PCR, while the TCRdb copy is restricted to in-frame clones and leaves out a portion. This sample has 810,000 or so clones, with 17% found just once. Sequenced sample: naive CD4+ T cells from blood. These receptors came from a woman aged 18-30 years in good health. The CDR3 runs from the conserved cysteine through the conserved F or W. A D gene is named only where the DNA matches it firmly. Size values are once, few and many counts, or a class for expanded clones, and some rows have none.

V gene	J gene	clone size	D gene	CDR3 DNA	CDR3 protein
TRBV7-2	TRBJ2-7	NA	NA	TGTGCCAGCAGCTTTAGGGATATCTACGAGCAGTACTTC	CASSFRDIYEQYF
TRBV6-6	TRBJ2-1	few	TRBD2	TGTGCCAGCAGTCAAAAGGTAGCGGGAGCCTACAATGAGCAGTTCTTC	CASSQKVAGAYNEQFF
TRBV19	TRBJ2-2	NA	NA	TGTGCCAGTAGTATCGGACCGAACACCGGGGAGCTGTTTTTT	CASSIGPNTGELFF
TRBV28	TRBJ2-1	few	NA	TGTGCCAGCAGTTTACCCGCGGGTGGTGAGCAGTTCTTC	CASSLPAGGEQFF
TRBV19	TRBJ2-2	few	TRBD2	TGTGCCAGATTTAGCGGGAGTCGAGACACCGGGGAGCTGTTTTTT	CARFSGSRDTGELFF
TRBV2	TRBJ2-7	few	TRBD1	TGTGCCAGCAGCGCCGGGACAGCGTCCTACGAGCAGTACTTC	CASSAGTASYEQYF
TRBV5-5	TRBJ1-2	NA	NA	TGTGCCAGCAGCTTGGCCCACCTGCAGGGTGGCTACACCTTC	CASSLAHLQGGYTF
TRBV19	TRBJ2-6	NA	TRBD2	TGTGCCAGTACCGACCGCCTAGCGGGATTAGCTGGGGCCAACGTCCTGACTTTC	CASTDRLAGLAGANVLTF
TRBV6-5	TRBJ1-2	few	NA	TGTGCCGCCGGTGGGGGGCTGAGGGGCTACACCTTC	CAAGGGLRGYTF
TRBV7-2	TRBJ2-5	NA	NA	TGTGCCAGCAGCTTAGCTCCGGAGACCCAGTACTTC	CASSLAPETQYF
TRBV2	TRBJ2-7	few	TRBD1	TGTGCCAGCAGTGTGAACAGGGGCGTCACATCCTACGAGCAGTACTTC	CASSVNRGVTSYEQYF
TRBV11-2	TRBJ2-1	NA	NA	TGTGCCAGCAGCTTAGATCGGGACAAGCAGTTCTTC	CASSLDRDKQFF
TRBV25-1	TRBJ1-4	NA	NA	TGTGCCAGCAGTGGAGTTTCGGCTGCAACTAATGAAAAACTGTTTTTT	CASSGVSAATNEKLFF
TRBV7-6	TRBJ2-1	few	NA	TGTGCCAGCACCCCGATGGGGGGCTCCTACAATGAGCAGTTCTTC	CASTPMGGSYNEQFF
TRBV15	TRBJ1-3	few	NA	TGTGCCACCAGCAGTGTTGCTGGAAACACCATATATTTT	CATSSVAGNTIYF
TRBV9	TRBJ1-1	few	TRBD1	TGTGCCAGCAGACCATTTCAGGGGGCCGCGGCTGAAGCTTTCTTT	CASRPFQGAAAEAFF